This is a list of T cell receptor beta chains from one sample in a study of blood T cell repertoires in COVID-19. Some clones are missing from TCRdb's copy, which holds only in-frame ones; the method was immunoSEQ multiplex PCR. The sample includes 350,000 to 550,000 clones, roughly nine tenths of them seen just once. The specimen was PBMCs or T cells enriched from blood (not recorded which). The receptors stem from a woman in her late teens or twenties with acute COVID-19. CDR3s include the opening cysteine and the closing phenylalanine or tryptophan. A D gene is named only where the DNA matches it firmly. Size values are once, few and many counts, or a class for expanded clones, and some rows have none.

size	J	D	V	CDR3	DNA
few	TRBJ1-2	NA	TRBV5-4	CASSSDSLYGYTF	TGTGCCAGCAGCTCTGACAGTCTCTATGGCTACACCTTC
NA	TRBJ1-2	TRBD1	TRBV6-2/TRBV6-3	CASSYSTRGPGGYTF	TGTGCCAGCAGTTACTCGACCAGGGGGCCAGGCGGCTACACCTTC
NA	TRBJ1-2	TRBD1	TRBV28	CASKLQGTVNYGYTF	TGTGCCAGCAAATTACAGGGGACGGTGAACTATGGCTACACCTTC
NA	TRBJ2-3	TRBD2	TRBV4-1	CASSRGLAGADTQYF	TGCGCCAGCAGCCGAGGACTAGCGGGAGCAGATACGCAGTATTTT
NA	TRBJ2-2	TRBD1	TRBV19	CASGDRYHTGELFF	TGTGCCAGTGGGGACAGATACCACACCGGGGAGCTGTTTTTT
NA	TRBJ2-1	TRBD1	TRBV7-9	CASSLGGTVIYNEQFF	TGTGCCAGCAGCTTAGGAGGGACAGTCATCTACAATGAGCAGTTCTTC
NA	TRBJ1-6	NA	TRBV30	CAWGDINSPLHF	TGTGCCTGGGGGGACATTAATTCACCCCTCCACTTT
NA	TRBJ2-5	TRBD1	TRBV3-1/TRBV3-2	CASSRGQGWETQYF	TGTGCCAGCAGCCGGGGACAGGGGTGGGAGACCCAGTACTTC
NA	TRBJ2-7	NA	TRBV5-6	CASSRGDTAYEQYF	TGTGCCAGCAGCCGGGGGGACACCGCCTACGAGCAGTACTTC
NA	TRBJ2-1	TRBD2	TRBV7-2	CASSAGLDYNEQFF	TGTGCCAGCAGCGCGGGACTAGACTACAATGAGCAGTTCTTC